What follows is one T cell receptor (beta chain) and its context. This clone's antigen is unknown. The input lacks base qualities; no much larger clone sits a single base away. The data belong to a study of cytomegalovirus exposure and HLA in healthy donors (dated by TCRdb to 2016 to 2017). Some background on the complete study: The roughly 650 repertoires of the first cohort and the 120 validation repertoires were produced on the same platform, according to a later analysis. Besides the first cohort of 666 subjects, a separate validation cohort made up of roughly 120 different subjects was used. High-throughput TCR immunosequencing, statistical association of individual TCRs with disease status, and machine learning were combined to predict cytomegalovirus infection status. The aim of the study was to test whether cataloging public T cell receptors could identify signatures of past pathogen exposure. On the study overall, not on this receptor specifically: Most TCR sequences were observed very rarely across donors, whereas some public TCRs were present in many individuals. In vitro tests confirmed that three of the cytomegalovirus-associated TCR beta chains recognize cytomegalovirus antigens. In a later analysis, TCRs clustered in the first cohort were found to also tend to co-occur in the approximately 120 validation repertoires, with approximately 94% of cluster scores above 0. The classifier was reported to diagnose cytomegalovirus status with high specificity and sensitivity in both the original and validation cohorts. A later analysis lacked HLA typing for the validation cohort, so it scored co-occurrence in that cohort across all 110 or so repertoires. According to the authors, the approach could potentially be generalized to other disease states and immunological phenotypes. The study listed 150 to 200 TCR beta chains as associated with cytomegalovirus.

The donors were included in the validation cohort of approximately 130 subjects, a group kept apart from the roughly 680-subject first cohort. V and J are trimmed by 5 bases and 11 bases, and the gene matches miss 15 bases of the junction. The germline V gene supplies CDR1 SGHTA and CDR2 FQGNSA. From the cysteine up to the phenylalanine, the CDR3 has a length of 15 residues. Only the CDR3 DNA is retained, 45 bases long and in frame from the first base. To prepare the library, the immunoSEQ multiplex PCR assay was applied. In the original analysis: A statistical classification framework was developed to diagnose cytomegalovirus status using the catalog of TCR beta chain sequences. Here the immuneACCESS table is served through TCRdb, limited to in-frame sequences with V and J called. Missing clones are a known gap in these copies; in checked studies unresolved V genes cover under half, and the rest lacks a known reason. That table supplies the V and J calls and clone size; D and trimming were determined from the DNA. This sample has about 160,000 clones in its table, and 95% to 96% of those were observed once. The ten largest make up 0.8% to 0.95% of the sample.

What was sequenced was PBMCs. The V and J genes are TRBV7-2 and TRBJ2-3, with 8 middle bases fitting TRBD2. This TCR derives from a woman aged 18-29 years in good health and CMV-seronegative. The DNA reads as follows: TGTGCCAGCAGCCCTGGGGCGGGGGGTCTGTTGAGGCAGTATTTT. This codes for CASSPGAGGLLRQYF.